The source of this TCR beta chain is a study of T cells in Graves' hyperthyroidism and ophthalmopathy. The overall study: Peripheral blood was drawn at first diagnosis, prior to all treatment.

The source material, RNA transcripts, was used to amplify TCR beta CDR3 regions. Initially, a first-round RT-PCR of the TCR CDR3 employed the HTBI primer set. MiXCR was run by TCRdb on the multiplex PCR reads, yielding one entry per CDR3 protein. The profile covers 600,000 to 650,000 distinct CDR3 sequences, with 20% to 25% appearing a single time and 34% taken by the ten largest. Trimming took off 6 bases at V and 5 bases at J, with 14 bases between the two ends. From germline, CDR1 is SNHLY and CDR2 FYNNEI. The CDR3 totals 14 residues. Subjects with ophthalmopathy showed a Clinical Activity Score no lower than 3, a NOSPECS grade no lower than 4, and a duration shorter than 3 months. On the basis of clinical symptoms, serum thyroxine and TRAb, thyroid ultrasound and orbital computed tomography, diagnoses were made. Each 10 ml fresh peripheral blood draw supplied the PBMCs.

Sequences were obtained from blood. This clonotype originated in a man under 40 with Graves' ophthalmopathy. The chain couples TRBV2 to TRBJ1-5; D uncertain. The CDR3 DNA follows: TGTGCCAGCAGCTTCAGCATAAGCGATCAGCCCCAGCATTTT. Its translation: CASSFSISDQPQHF.